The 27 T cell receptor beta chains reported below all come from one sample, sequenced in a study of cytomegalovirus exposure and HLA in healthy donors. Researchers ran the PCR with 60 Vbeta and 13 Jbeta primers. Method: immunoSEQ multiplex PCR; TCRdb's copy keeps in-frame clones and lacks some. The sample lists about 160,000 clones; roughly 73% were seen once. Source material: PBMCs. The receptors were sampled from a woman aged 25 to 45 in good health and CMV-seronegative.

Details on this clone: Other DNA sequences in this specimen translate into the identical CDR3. Here the CDR3 reads CASSLVGGEAFF. The CDR3 bases are TGTGCCAGCAGCTTAGTGGGGGGAGAAGCTTTCTTT. J is TRBJ1-1 and V is TRBV11-2, with D tentatively TRBD1 (5 bases). Germline V gene data show CDR1 as SGHAT and CDR2 as FQNNGV. The CDR3 runs 12 residues. The V gene lost 1 base and the J gene lost 8 bases, with 8 bases spanning the gap.

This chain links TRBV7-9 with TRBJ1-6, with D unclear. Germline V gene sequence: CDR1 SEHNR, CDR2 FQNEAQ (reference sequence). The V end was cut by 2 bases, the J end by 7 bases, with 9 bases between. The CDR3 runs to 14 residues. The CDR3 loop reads CASSLRTENSPLHF. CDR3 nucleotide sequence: TGTGCCAGCAGCTTAAGGACTGAGAATTCACCCCTCCACTTT.

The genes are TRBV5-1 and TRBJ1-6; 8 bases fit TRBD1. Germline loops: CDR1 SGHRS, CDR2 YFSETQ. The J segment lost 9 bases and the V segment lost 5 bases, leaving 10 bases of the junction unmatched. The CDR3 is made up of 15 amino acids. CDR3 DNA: TGCGCCAGCAGGGGGACAGGTCTGAGTCCTTCACCCCTCCACTTT. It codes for CASRGTGLSPSPLHF.

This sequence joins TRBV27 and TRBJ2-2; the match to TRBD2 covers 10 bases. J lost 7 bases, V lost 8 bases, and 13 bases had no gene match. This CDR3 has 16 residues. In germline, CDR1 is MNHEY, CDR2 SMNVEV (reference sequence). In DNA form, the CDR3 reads TGTGCCAGCCACGCCGGGCTAGCGGGGGCCGGCGGGGAGCTGTTTTTT. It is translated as CASHAGLAGAGGELFF.

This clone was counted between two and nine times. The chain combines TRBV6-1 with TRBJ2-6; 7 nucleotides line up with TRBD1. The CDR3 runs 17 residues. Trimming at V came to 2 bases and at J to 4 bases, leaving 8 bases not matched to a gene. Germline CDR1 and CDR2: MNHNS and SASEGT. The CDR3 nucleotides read TGTGCCAGCAGTGAACAAGGGGGCGCTAAGGGGGCCAACGTCCTGACTTTC. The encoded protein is CASSEQGGAKGANVLTF.

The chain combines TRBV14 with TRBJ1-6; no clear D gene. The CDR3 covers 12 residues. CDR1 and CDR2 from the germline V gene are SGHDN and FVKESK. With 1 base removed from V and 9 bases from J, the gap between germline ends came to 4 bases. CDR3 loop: CASSQAGSPLHF. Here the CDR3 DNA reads TGTGCCAGCAGCCAAGCGGGTTCACCCCTCCACTTT.

As DNA, the CDR3 is TGCAGCGCCGTGGGGGCCGCGGAGACCCAGTACTTC. Encoded protein: CSAVGAAETQYF. The chain recombines TRBV29-1 with TRBJ2-5; possible D gene TRBD1, 6 bases. Germline CDR1 is SQVTM and CDR2 is ANQGSEA. The CDR3 totals 12 residues. The germline V and J ends were trimmed by 7 bases and 5 bases, with 14 bases remaining between them.

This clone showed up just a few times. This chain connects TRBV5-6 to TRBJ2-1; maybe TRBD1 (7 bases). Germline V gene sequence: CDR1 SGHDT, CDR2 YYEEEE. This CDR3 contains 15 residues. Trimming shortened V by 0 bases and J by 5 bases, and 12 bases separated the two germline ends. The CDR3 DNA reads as TGTGCCAGCAGCTTGGAGGCAGGGGGGAACAATGAGCAGTTCTTC. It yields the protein CASSLEAGGNNEQFF.

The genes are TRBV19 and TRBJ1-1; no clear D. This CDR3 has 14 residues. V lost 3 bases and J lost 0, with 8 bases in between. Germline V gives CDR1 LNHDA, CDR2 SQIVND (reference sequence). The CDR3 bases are TGTGCCAGTAGTATGTCCATCATGAACACTGAAGCTTTCTTT. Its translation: CASSMSIMNTEAFF.

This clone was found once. The CDR3 DNA follows: TGCGCCAGCAGCTGGGCGGGGGGCACGGCTAATGAGCAGTTCTTC. This codes for CASSWAGGTANEQFF. The chain has TRBV5-1 and TRBJ2-1, with 8 positions matching TRBD2. The V and J ends lost 3 bases and 7 bases, in that order; junction bases with no gene match: 9. The CDR3 covers 15 residues. CDR1 SGHRS and CDR2 YFSETQ come from the germline V gene.

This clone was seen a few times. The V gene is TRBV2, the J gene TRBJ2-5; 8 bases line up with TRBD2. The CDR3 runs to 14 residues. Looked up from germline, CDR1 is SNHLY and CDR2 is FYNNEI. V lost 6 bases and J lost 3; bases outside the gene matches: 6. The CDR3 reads CASRAHSGEETQYF. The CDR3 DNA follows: TGTGCCAGCAGGGCACATAGCGGGGAAGAGACCCAGTACTTC.

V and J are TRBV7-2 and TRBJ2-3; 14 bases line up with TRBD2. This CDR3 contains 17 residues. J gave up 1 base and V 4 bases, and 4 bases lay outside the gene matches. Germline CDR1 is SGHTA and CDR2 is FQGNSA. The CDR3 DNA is TGTGCCAGCAGCTCTGGACTAGCGGGGGGCCGCACAGATACGCAGTATTTT. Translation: CASSSGLAGGRTDTQYF.

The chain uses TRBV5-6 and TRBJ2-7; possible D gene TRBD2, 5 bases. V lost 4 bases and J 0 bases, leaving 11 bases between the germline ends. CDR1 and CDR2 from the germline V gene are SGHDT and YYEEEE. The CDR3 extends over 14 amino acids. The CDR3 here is CASSRGPSSYEQYF. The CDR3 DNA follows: TGTGCCAGCAGCCGCGGGCCGAGCTCCTACGAGCAGTACTTC.

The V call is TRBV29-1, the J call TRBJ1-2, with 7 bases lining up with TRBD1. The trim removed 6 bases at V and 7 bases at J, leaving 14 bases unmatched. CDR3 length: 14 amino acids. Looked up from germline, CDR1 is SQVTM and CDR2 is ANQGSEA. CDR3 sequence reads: CSVVRSDRVFGYTF. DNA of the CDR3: TGCAGCGTAGTACGTTCAGACAGGGTTTTTGGCTACACCTTC.

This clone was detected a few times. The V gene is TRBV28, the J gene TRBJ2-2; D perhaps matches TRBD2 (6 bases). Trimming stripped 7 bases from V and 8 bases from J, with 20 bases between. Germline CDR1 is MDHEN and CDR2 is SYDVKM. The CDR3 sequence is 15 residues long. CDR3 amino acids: CASTTGGSMEGELFF. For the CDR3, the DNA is TGTGCCAGCACAACTGGGGGGAGCATGGAGGGGGAGCTGTTTTTT.

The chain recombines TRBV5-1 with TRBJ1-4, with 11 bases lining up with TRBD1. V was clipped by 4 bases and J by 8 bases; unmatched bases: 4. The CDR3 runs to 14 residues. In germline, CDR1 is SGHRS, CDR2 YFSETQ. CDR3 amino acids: CASSLGTGGEKLFF. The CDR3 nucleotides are TGCGCCAGCAGCCTGGGGACAGGGGGAGAAAAACTGTTTTTT. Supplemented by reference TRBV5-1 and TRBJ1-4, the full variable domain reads KAGVTQTPRYLIKTRGQQVTLSCSPISGHRSVSWYQQTPGQGLQFLFEYFSETQRNKGNFPGRFSGRQFSNSRSEMNVSTLELGDSALYLCASSLGTGGEKLFFGSGTQLSVL.

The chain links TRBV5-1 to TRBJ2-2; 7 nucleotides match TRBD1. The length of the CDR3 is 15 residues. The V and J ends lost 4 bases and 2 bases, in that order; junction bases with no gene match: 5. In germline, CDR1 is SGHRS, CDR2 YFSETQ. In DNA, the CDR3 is TGCGCCAGCAGCACTACAGGGGTTAACACCGGGGAGCTGTTTTTT. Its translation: CASSTTGVNTGELFF.

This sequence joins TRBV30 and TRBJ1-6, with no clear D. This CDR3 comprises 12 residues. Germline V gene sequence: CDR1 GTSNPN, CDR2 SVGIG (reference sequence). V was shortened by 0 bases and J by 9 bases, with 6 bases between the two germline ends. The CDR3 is CAWSVFISPLHF. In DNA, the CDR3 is TGTGCCTGGAGTGTATTCATTTCACCCCTCCACTTT.

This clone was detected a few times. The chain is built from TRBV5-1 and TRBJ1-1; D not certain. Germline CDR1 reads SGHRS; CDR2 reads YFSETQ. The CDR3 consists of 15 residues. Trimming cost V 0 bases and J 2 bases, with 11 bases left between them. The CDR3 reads CASSLAQDFNTEAFF. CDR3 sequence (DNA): TGCGCCAGCAGCTTGGCGCAGGACTTTAACACTGAAGCTTTCTTT. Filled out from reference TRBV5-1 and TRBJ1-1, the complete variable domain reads KAGVTQTPRYLIKTRGQQVTLSCSPISGHRSVSWYQQTPGQGLQFLFEYFSETQRNKGNFPGRFSGRQFSNSRSEMNVSTLELGDSALYLCASSLAQDFNTEAFFGQGTRLTVV.

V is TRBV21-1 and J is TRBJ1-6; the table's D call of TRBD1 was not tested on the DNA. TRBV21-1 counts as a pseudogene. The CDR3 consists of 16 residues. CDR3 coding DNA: TGTGCCAGCAGCAAAGTTTTAGGGACAGGGTATTCACCCCTCCACTTT. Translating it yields CASSKVLGTGYSPLHF.

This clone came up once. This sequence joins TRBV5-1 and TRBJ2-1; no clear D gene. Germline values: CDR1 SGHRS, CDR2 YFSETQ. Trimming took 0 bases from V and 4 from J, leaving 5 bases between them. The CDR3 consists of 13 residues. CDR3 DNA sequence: TGCGCCAGCAGCTTGGATAATTACAATGAGCAGTTCTTC. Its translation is CASSLDNYNEQFF.

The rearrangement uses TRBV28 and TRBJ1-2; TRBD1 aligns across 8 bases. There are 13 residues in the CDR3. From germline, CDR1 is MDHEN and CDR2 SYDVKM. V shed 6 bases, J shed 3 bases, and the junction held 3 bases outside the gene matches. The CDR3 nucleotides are TGTGCCAGCAGCGGGGGACAGGACTATGGCTACACCTTC. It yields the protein CASSGGQDYGYTF.

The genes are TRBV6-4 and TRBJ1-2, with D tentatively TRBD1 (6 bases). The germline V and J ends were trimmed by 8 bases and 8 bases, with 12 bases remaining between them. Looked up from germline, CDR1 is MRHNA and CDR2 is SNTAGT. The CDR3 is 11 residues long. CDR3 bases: TGTGCCAGCGGCGGGGGCCTGGGCTACACCTTC. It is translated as CASGGGLGYTF.

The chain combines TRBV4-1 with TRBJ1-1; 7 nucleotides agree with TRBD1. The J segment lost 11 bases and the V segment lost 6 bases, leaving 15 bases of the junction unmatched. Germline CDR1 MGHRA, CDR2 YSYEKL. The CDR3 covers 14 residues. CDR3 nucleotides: TGCGCCAGCAGTCTCACCGGGACAGCTCTCGATGCTTTCTTT. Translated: CASSLTGTALDAFF.

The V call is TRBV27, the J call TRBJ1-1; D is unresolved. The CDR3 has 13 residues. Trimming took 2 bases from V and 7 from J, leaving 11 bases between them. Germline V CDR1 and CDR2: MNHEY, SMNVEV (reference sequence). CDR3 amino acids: CASSLGFPSEAFF. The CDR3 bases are TGTGCCAGCAGTTTAGGTTTCCCCAGTGAAGCTTTCTTT.

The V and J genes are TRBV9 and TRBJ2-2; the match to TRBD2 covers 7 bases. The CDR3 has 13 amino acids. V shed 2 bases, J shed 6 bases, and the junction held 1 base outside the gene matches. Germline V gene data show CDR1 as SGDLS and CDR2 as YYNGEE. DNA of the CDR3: TGTGCCAGCAGCGTGGGGAGGGCCGGGGAGCTGTTTTTT. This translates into CASSVGRAGELFF. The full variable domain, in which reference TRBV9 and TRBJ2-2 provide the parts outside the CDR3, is DSGVTQTPKHLITATGQRVTLRCSPRSGDLSVYWYQQSLDQGLQFLIQYYNGEERAKGNILERFSAQQFPDLHSELNLSSLELGDSALYFCASSVGRAGELFFGEGSRLTVL.

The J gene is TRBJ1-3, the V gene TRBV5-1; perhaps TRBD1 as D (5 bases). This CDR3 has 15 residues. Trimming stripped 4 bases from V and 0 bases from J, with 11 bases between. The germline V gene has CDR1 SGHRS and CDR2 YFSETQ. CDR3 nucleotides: TGCGCCAGCAGCCTCAGGACAAACTCTGGAAACACCATATATTTT. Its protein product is CASSLRTNSGNTIYF.